The 2 T cell receptor beta chains below come from one sample, sequenced in a study of Graves' ophthalmopathy and Graves' hyperthyroidism. The authors amplified TCR beta CDR3 regions, and they did so from RNA transcripts for repertoire sequencing. First-round RT-PCR used HTBI primers; second-round multiplex PCR followed. TCRdb fed the multiplex PCR reads into MiXCR, producing one record per CDR3 protein. The sample holds 680,000 or so distinct CDR3 sequences; about a fifth are singletons and the top ten take roughly 6.9%. The material sequenced was peripheral blood. The receptors come from a woman aged 18-35 years with stable Graves' hyperthyroidism. Some clones in this sample may be carry-over from other donors' samples.

J is TRBJ2-5 and V is TRBV10-1; D possibly uses TRBD1 or TRBD2 (5 bases each). Germline V gives CDR1 WNHNN, CDR2 SYGVQD (reference sequence). This CDR3 is 15 amino acids long. V gave up 0 bases and J gave up 1 base, with 9 bases separating them. Here the CDR3 reads CASSESVGTQETQYF. The CDR3 DNA follows: TGCGCCAGCAGTGAGTCTGTGGGGACCCAAGAGACCCAGTACTTC.

This chain connects TRBV12-5 to TRBJ2-5; either TRBD1 or TRBD2 may supply D (5 bases each). V was clipped by 6 bases and J by 4 bases, with 21 bases between them. This CDR3 has 16 amino acids. Germline V lookup: CDR1 LGHNT, CDR2 FRNRAP. CDR3 coding DNA: TGTGCTAGTGGCCCGAGGGAGACGGGACGAAGAGAGACCCAGTACTTC. Translation: CASGPRETGRRETQYF.